Sequencing of this TCR beta chain was carried out in a study of cytomegalovirus exposure and HLA in healthy donors. The CDR3 sequence is 15 residues long. The junction had 2 bases not matched to a gene; V was cut back by 1 base and J by 3 bases. Germline V lookup: CDR1 SEHNR, CDR2 FQNEAQ (reference sequence). Regarding the study as a whole: Rarity characterized most TCR sequences, yet some public TCRs appeared in many donors.

The PCR had 60 Vbeta and 13 Jbeta primers. Measured with immunoSEQ multiplex PCR; TCRdb has only the in-frame clones, and not every one. The data contain about 270,000 clones, about nine tenths of them singletons. The table lists this clone with a count of one. Its antigen remains unidentified. The V call is TRBV7-9, the J call TRBJ1-2, with 10 bases that match TRBD1. The TCR sequence derives from a man in his forties or fifties in good health and CMV-seropositive. Input material: PBMCs. DNA of the CDR3: TGTGCCAGCAGCTTAGGACAGGGGGCAGACTATGGCTACACCTTC. It translates to CASSLGQGADYGYTF.